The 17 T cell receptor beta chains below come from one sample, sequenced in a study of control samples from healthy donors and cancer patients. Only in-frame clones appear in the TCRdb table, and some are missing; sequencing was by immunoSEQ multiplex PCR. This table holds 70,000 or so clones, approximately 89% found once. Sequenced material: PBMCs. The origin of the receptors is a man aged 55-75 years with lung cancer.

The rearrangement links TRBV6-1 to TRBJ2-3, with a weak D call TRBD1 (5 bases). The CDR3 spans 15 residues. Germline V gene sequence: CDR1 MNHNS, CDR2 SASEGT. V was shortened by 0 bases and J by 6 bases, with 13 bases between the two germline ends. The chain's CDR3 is CASSEADMLRDTQYF. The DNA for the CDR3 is TGTGCCAGCAGTGAAGCGGACATGTTAAGGGATACGCAGTATTTT.

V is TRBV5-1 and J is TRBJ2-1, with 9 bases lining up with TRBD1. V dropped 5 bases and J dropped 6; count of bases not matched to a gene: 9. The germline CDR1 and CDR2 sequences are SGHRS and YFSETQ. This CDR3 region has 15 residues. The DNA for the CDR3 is TGCGCCAGCAGGGACGTTGGGACAGGGATCAATGAGCAGTTCTTC. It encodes CASRDVGTGINEQFF.

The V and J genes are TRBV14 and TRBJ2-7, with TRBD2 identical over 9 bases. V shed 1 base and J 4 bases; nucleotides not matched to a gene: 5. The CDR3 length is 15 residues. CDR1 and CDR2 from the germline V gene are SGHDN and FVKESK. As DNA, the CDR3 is TGTGCCAGCAGCCAAGTGCTAGCGGGGTTATACGAGCAGTACTTC. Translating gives CASSQVLAGLYEQYF.

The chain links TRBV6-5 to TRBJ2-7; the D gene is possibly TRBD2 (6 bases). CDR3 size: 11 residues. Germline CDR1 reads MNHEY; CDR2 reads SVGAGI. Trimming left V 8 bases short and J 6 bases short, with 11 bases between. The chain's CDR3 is CASSGGVEQYV. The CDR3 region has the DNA TGTGCCAGCTCCGGAGGGGTCGAGCAGTACGTC.

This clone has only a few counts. The CDR3 is CASSRGQTYEQYF. In nucleotides, the CDR3 is TGCGCCAGCAGTAGGGGGCAGACCTACGAGCAGTACTTC. The chain combines TRBV4-1 with TRBJ2-7; 7 bases line up with TRBD1. Germline-derived CDR1 and CDR2 are MGHRA and YSYEKL. Losses at the gene ends were 6 bases for V and 2 bases for J; bases not matched to a gene: 4. The CDR3 totals 13 residues.

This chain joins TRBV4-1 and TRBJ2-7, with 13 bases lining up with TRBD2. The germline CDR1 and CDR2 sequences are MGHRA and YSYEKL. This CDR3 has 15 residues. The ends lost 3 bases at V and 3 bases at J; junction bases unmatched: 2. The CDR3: CASSQTSGGLYEQYV. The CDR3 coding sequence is TGCGCCAGCAGCCAGACTAGCGGGGGGCTCTACGAGCAGTACGTC.

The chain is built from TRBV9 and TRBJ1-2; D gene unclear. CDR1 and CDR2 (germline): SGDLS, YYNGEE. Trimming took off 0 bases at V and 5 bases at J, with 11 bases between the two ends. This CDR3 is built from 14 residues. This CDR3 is CASSVVEPGYGYTF. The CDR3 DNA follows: TGTGCCAGCAGCGTAGTAGAGCCTGGGTATGGCTACACCTTC.

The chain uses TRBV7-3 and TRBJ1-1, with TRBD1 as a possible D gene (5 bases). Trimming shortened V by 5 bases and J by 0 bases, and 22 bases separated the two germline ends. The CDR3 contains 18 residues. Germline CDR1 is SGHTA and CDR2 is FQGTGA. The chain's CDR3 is CASSPRGHLTIMNTEAFF. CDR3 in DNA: TGTGCCAGCAGCCCTCGCGGACATTTGACGATAATGAACACTGAAGCTTTCTTT.

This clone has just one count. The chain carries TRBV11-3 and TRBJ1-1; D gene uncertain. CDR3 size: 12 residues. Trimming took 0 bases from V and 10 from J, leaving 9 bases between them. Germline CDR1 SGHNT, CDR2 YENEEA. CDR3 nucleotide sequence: TGTGCCAGCAGCTTAGATTACCACGCAGCTTTCTTT. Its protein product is CASSLDYHAAFF.

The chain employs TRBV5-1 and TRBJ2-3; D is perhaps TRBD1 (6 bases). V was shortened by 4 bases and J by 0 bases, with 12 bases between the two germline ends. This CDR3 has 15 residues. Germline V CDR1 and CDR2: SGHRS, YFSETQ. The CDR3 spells CASSVQQGSTDTQYF. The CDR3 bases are TGCGCCAGCAGCGTACAACAGGGTAGCACAGATACGCAGTATTTT. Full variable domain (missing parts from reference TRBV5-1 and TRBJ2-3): KAGVTQTPRYLIKTRGQQVTLSCSPISGHRSVSWYQQTPGQGLQFLFEYFSETQRNKGNFPGRFSGRQFSNSRSEMNVSTLELGDSALYLCASSVQQGSTDTQYFGPGTRLTVL.

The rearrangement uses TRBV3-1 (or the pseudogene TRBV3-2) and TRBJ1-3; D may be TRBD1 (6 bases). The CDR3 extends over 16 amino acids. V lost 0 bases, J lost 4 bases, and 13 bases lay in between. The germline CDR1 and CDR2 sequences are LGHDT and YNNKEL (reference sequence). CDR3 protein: CASSQEWGASGNTIYF. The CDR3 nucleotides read TGTGCCAGCAGCCAAGAGTGGGGGGCGTCCGGAAACACCATATATTTT.

CDR3: CASSLSPTRGGPYQETQYF. CDR3 DNA: TGTGCCAGCAGCTTATCCCCCACGCGGGGGGGACCGTACCAAGAGACCCAGTACTTC. The chain recombines TRBV13 with TRBJ2-5; 9 bases match TRBD2. The germline V gene has CDR1 PRHDT and CDR2 FYEKMQ (reference sequence). Trimming removed 2 bases from V and 0 bases from J; junction bases left unmatched: 13. CDR3 length: 19 residues. Full variable domain (rest looked up from reference TRBV13 and TRBJ2-5): AAGVIQSPRHLIKEKRETATLKCYPIPRHDTVYWYQQGPGQDPQFLISFYEKMQSDKGSIPDRFSAQQFSDYHSELNMSSLELGDSALYFCASSLSPTRGGPYQETQYFGPGTRLLVL.

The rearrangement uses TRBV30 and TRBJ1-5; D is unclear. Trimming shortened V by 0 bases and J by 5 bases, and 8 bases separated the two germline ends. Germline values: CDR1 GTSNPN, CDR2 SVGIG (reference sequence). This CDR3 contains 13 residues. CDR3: CAWSVLEHQPQHF. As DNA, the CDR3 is TGTGCCTGGAGTGTCCTGGAACATCAGCCCCAGCATTTT.

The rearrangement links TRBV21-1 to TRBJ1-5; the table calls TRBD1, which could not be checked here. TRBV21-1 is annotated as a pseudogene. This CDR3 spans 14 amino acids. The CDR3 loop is CASSADREESAPAF. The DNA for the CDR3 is TGTGCCAGCAGCGCTGACAGGGAGGAATCAGCCCCAGCATTT.

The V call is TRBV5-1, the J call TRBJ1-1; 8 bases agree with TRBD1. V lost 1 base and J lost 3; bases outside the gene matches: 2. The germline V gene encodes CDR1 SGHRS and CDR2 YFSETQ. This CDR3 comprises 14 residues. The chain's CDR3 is CASSLKTGDTEAFF. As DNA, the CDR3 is TGCGCCAGCAGCTTGAAGACAGGGGACACTGAAGCTTTCTTT.

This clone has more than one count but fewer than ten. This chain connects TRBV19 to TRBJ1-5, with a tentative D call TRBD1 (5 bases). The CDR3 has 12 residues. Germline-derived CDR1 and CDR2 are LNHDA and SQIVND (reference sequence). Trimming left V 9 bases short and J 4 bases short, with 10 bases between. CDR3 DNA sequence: TGTGCCAGCCGCGGGGGAAATCAGCCCCAGCATTTT. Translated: CASRGGNQPQHF. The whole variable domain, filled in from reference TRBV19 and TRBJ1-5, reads DGGITQSPKYLFRKEGQNVTLSCEQNLNHDAMYWYRQDPGQGLRLIYYSQIVNDFQKGDIAEGYSVSREKKESFPLTVTSAQKNPTAFYLCASRGGNQPQHFGDGTRLSIL.

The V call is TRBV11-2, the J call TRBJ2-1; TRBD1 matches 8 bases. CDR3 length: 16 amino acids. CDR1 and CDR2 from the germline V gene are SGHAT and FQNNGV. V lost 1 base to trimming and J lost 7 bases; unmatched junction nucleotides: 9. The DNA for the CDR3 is TGTGCCAGCAGCTTAGTAGGCGGACAGGGCGGGAATGAGCAGTTCTTC. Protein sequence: CASSLVGGQGGNEQFF. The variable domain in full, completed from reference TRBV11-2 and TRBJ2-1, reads EAGVAQSPRYKIIEKRQSVAFWCNPISGHATLYWYQQILGQGPKLLIQFQNNGVVDDSQLPKDRFSAERLKGVDSTLKIQPAKLEDSAVYLCASSLVGGQGGNEQFFGPGTRLTVL.